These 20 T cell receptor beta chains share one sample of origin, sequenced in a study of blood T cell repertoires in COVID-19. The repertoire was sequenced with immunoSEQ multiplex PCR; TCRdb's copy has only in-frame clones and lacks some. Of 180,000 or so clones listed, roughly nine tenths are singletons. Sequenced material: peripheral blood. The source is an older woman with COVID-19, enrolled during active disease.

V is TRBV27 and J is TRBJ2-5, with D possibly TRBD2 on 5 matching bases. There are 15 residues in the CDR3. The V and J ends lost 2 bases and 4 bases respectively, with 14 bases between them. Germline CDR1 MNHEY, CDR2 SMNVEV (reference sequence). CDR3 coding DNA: TGTGCCAGCAGTTTAAAAGGACTTCCCGCAGAGACCCAGTACTTC. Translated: CASSLKGLPAETQYF.

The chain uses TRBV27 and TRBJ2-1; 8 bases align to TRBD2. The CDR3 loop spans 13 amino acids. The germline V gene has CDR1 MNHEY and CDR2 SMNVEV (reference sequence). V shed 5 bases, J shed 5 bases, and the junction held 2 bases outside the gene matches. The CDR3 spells CASSGLADNEQFF. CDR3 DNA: TGTGCCAGCAGTGGACTAGCAGACAATGAGCAGTTCTTC.

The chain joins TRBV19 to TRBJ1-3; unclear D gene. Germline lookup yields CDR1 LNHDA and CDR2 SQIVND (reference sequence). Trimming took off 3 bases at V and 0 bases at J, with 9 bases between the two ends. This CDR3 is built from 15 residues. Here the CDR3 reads CASSMWASSGNTIYF. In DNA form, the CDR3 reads TGTGCCAGTAGTATGTGGGCCAGCTCTGGAAACACCATATATTTT.

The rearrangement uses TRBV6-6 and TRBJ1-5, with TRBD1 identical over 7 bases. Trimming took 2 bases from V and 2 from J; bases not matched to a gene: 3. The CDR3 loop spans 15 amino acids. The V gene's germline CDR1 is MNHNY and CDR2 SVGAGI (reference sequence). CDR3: CASSYVQGGNQPQHF. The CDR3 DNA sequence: TGTGCCAGCAGTTACGTCCAGGGGGGCAATCAGCCCCAGCATTTT.

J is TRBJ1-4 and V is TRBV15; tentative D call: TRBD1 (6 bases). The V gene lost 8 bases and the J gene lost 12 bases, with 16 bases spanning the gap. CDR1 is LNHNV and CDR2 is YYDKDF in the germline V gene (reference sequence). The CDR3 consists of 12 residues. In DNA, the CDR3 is TGTGCCACCGGGGGGGCAGTAAAGGAACTGTTTTTT. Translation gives CATGGAVKELFF.

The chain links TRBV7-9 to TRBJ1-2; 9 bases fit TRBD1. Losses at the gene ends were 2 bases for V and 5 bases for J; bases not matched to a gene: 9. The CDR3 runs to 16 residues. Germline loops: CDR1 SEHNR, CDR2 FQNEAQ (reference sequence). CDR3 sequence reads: CASSLSLWDRVYGYTF. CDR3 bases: TGTGCCAGCAGCTTAAGCCTGTGGGACAGGGTATATGGCTACACCTTC.

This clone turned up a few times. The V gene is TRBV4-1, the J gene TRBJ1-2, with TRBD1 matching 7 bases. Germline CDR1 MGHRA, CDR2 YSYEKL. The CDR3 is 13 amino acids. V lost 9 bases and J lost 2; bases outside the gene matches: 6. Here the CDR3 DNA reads TGCGCCAGTCGACAGGGTGCAAACTATGGCTACACCTTC. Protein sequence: CASRQGANYGYTF.

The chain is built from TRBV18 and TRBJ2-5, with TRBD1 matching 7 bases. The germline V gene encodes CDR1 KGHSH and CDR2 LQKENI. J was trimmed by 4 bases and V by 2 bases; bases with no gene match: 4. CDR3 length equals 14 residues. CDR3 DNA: TGTGCCAGCTCACCAAAAACAGGGGTAGAGACCCAGTACTTC. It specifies CASSPKTGVETQYF.

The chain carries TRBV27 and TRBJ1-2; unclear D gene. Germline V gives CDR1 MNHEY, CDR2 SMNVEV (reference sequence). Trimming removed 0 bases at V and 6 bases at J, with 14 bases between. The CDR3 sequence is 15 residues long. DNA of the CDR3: TGTGCCAGCAGTTTATCCCCTAATCCCGGTCATGGCTACACCTTC. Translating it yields CASSLSPNPGHGYTF.

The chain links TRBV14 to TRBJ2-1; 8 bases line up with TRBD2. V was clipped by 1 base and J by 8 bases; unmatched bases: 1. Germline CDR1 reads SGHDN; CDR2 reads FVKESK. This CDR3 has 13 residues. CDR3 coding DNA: TGTGCCAGCAGCCAAGTACTAGCGGATGAGCAGTTCTTC. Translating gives CASSQVLADEQFF.

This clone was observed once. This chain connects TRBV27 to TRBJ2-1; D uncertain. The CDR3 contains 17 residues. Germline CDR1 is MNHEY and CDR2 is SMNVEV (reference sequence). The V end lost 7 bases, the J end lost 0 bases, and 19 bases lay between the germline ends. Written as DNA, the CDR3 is TGTGCCAGCACCTTGCTTTCGTCTTTCAGCTCCTACAATGAGCAGTTCTTC. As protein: CASTLLSSFSSYNEQFF.

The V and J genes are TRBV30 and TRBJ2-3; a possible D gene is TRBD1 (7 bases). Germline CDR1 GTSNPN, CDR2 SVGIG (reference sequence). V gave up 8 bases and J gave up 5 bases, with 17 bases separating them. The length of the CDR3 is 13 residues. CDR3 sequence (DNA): TGTGCCCTTGGAGGGGGCCACAGAGATACGCAGTATTTT. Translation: CALGGGHRDTQYF.

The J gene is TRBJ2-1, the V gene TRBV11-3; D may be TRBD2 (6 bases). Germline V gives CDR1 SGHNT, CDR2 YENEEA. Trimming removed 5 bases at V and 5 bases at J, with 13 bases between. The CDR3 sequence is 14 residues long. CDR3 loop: CASSPRTTDNEQFF. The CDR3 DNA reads TGTGCCAGCAGCCCAAGGACTACCGACAATGAGCAGTTCTTC.

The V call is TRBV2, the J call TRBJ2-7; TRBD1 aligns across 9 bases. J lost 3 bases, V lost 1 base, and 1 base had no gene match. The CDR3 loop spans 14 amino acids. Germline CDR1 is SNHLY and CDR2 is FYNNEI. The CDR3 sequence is CASSEGTGDYEQYF. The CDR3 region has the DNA TGTGCCAGCAGTGAAGGGACAGGGGACTACGAGCAGTACTTC.

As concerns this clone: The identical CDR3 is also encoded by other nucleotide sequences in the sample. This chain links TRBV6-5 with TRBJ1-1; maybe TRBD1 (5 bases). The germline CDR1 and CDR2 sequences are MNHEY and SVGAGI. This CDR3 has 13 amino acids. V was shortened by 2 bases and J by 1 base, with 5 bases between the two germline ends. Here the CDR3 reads CASSYGQNTEAFF. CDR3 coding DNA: TGTGCCAGCAGTTACGGACAGAACACTGAAGCTTTCTTT.

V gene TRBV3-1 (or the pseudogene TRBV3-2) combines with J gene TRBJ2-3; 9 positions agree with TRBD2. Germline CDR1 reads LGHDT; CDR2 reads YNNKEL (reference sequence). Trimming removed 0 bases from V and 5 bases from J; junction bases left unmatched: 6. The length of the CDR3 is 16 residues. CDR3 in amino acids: CASSQDGLAGIDTQYF. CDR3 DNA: TGTGCCAGCAGCCAAGACGGGCTAGCGGGGATAGATACGCAGTATTTT.

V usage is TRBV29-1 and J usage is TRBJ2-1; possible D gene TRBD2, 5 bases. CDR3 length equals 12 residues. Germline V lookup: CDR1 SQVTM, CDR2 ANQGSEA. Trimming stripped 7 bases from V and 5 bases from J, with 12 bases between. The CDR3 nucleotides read TGCAGCGGGGGAGAGGCTCACAATGAGCAGTTCTTC. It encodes CSGGEAHNEQFF.

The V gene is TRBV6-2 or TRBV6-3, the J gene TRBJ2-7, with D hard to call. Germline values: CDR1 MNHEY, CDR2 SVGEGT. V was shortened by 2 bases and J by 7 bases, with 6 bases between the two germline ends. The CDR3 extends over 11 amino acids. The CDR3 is CASSYPSEQYF. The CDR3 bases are TGTGCCAGCAGTTACCCGTCGGAGCAGTACTTC.

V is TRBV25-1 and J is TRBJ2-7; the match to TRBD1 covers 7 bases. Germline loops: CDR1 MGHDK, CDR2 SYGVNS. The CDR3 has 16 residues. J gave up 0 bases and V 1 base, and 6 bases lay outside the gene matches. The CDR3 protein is CASSELTGSLSYEQYF. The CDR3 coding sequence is TGTGCCAGCAGTGAATTGACAGGGAGCCTCTCCTACGAGCAGTACTTC.

In DNA form, the CDR3 reads TGTGCCAGCTCACCACCCCGGGTTAACCCTGGAAACACCATATATTTT. Translation gives CASSPPRVNPGNTIYF. The chain is built from TRBV18 and TRBJ1-3; D unresolved. CDR1 is KGHSH and CDR2 is LQKENI in the germline V gene. This CDR3 has 16 amino acids. Trimming removed 0 bases at V and 2 bases at J, with 11 bases between.